The sequence of this T cell receptor (beta chain) was determined in a study of radiotherapy plus CTLA-4 blockade in lung cancer. Only in-frame clones appear in the TCRdb table, and some are missing; sequencing was by immunoSEQ multiplex PCR. This table has about 70,000 clones, 76% appearing once. This CDR3 has 12 residues. Germline CDR1 reads MGHDK; CDR2 reads SYGVNS. Losses at the gene ends were 5 bases for V and 6 bases for J; bases not matched to a gene: 4. V is TRBV25-1 and J is TRBJ2-7; TRBD2 matches 7 bases. This TCR derives from a human donor with non-small cell lung cancer whose response to radiotherapy plus ipilimumab could not be evaluated. Some clones in this sample may be carry-over from other donors' samples. The sequences come from peripheral blood, collected from a patient treated with radiotherapy plus ipilimumab. CDR3 protein: CASSSPGGEQYF. Here the CDR3 DNA reads TGTGCCAGCAGTTCCCCGGGGGGCGAGCAGTACTTC.